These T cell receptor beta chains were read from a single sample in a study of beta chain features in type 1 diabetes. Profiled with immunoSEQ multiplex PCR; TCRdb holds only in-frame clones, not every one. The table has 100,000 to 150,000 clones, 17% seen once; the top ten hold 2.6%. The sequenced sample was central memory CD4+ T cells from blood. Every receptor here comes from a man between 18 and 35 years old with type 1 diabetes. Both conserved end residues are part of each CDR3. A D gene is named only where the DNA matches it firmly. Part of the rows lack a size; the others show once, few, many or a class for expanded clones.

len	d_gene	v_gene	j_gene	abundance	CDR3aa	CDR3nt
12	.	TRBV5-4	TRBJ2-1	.	CASSFGQNEQFF	TGTGCCAGCAGCTTTGGACAGAATGAGCAGTTCTTC
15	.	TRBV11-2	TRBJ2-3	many	CASSSKVMSTDTQYF	TGTGCCAGCAGCTCGAAGGTTATGAGCACAGATACGCAGTATTTT
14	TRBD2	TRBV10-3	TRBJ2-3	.	CAIKTSGVTDTQYF	TGTGCCATCAAGACTAGCGGCGTCACAGATACGCAGTATTTT
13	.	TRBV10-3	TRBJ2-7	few	CAISEPHSLEQYF	TGTGCCATCAGTGAGCCTCACTCTCTTGAGCAGTACTTC
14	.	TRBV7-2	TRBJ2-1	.	CASSYGTGYNEQFF	TGTGCCAGCAGCTATGGGACTGGCTACAATGAGCAGTTCTTC
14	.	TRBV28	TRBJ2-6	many	CASQGSSGANVLTF	TGTGCCAGTCAAGGCAGCTCTGGGGCCAACGTCCTGACTTTC
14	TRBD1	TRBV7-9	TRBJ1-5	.	CASSSTQGNQPQHF	TGTGCCAGCAGCTCGACACAGGGGAATCAGCCCCAGCATTTT
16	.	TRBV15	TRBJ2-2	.	CATSRKGTANTGELFF	TGTGCCACCAGCAGGAAAGGGACGGCGAACACCGGGGAGCTGTTTTTT
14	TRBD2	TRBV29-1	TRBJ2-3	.	CSVGPAGGGDTQYF	TGCAGCGTTGGTCCAGCGGGAGGGGGAGATACGCAGTATTTT
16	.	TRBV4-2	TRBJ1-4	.	CASSQVVAGAYEKLFF	TGTGCCAGCAGCCAAGTGGTCGCAGGGGCCTATGAAAAACTGTTTTTT
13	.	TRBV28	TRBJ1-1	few	CASSAGGATEAFF	TGTGCCAGCAGTGCTGGCGGCGCCACTGAAGCTTTCTTT
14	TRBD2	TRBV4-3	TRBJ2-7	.	CASSQDERGYEQYF	TGCGCCAGCAGCCAAGACGAGCGGGGCTACGAGCAGTACTTC
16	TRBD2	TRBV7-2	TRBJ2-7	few	CASTGGGSGIAYEQYF	TGTGCCAGCACAGGTGGTGGTAGCGGGATCGCATACGAGCAGTACTTC
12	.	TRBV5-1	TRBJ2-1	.	CASRHSYNEQFF	TGCGCCAGCAGGCACTCCTACAATGAGCAGTTCTTC
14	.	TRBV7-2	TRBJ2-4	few	CASSFYGSGVLQYF	TGTGCCAGCAGCTTTTATGGGTCCGGGGTCCTGCAGTACTTC
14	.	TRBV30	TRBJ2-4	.	CAWGKRDLQGSQYF	TGTGCCTGGGGTAAACGGGACCTCCAAGGTTCTCAGTACTTC
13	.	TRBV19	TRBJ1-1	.	CASSIGMNTEAFF	TGTGCCAGTAGTATCGGCATGAACACTGAAGCTTTCTTT
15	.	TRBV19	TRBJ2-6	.	CASSMRVTGANVLTF	TGTGCCAGTAGTATGAGGGTTACTGGGGCCAACGTCCTGACTTTC
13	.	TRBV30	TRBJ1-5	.	CAWSAHEDQPQHF	TGTGCCTGGAGTGCCCACGAGGATCAGCCCCAGCATTTT
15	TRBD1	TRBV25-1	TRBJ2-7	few	CASSEYGTGSYEQYF	TGTGCCAGCAGTGAATACGGGACAGGGTCCTACGAGCAGTACTTC
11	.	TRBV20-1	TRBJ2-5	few	CSASISGPQYF	TGCAGTGCTTCCATAAGTGGGCCCCAGTACTTC
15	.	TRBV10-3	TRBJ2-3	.	CAISQAAPGPGTQYF	TGTGCCATCAGTCAGGCCGCGCCGGGGCCGGGTACGCAGTATTTT
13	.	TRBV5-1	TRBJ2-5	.	CASTGAGPETQYF	TGCGCCAGCACGGGTGCGGGCCCGGAGACCCAGTACTTC
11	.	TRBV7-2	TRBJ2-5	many	CASSVGETQYF	TGTGCCAGCAGCGTAGGAGAGACCCAGTACTTC
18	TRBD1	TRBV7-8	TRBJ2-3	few	CASSLDPETGGLSDTQYF	TGTGCCAGCAGCTTAGATCCAGAGACAGGGGGTCTATCAGATACGCAGTATTTT
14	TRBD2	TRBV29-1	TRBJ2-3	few	CSVAGGRPPDTQYF	TGCAGCGTTGCTGGCGGGAGACCCCCAGATACGCAGTATTTT
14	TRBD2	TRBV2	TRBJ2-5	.	CASQRGGAEETQYF	TGTGCCAGCCAGCGCGGGGGGGCCGAAGAGACCCAGTACTTC
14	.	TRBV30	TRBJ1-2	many	CARRGVDSDYGYTF	TGTGCCCGGAGAGGAGTTGATTCTGACTATGGCTACACCTTC
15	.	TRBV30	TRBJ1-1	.	CAWREAGSSVTEAFF	TGTGCCTGGAGAGAGGCAGGGAGTAGCGTGACTGAAGCTTTCTTT
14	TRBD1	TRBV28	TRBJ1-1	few	CASSYGQGKTEAFF	TGTGCCAGCAGTTACGGACAGGGGAAGACTGAAGCTTTCTTT
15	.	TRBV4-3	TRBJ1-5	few	CASSQEQTFGQGQHF	TGCGCCAGCAGCCAAGAACAGACCTTTGGGCAGGGCCAGCATTTT
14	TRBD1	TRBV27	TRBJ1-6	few	CASSTGLFNSPLHF	TGTGCCAGCTCGACAGGGTTATTCAATTCACCCCTCCACTTT
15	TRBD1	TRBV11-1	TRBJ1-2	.	CASSLPDRGVSGYTF	TGTGCCAGCAGCTTACCGGACAGGGGTGTCTCTGGCTACACCTTC
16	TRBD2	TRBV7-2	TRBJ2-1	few	CASSSSGTSGYNEQFF	TGTGCCAGCAGCTCCTCCGGGACTAGCGGATACAATGAGCAGTTCTTC
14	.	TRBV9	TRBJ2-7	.	CASSVGILSYEQYF	TGTGCCAGCAGCGTAGGAATACTCTCCTACGAGCAGTACTTC
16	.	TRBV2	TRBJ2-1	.	CASSAPFAISYNEQFF	TGTGCCAGCAGCGCCCCTTTTGCAATCTCCTACAATGAGCAGTTCTTC
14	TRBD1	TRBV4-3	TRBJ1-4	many	CASSHSDRVEKLFF	TGCGCCAGCAGCCACTCAGACAGGGTTGAAAAACTGTTTTTT
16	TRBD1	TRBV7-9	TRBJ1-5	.	CASSHKGGQNNQPQHF	TGTGCCAGCAGCCACAAAGGGGGACAGAACAATCAGCCCCAGCATTTT
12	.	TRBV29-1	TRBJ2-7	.	CSVETGSYEQYF	TGCAGCGTGGAAACAGGTTCCTACGAGCAGTACTTC
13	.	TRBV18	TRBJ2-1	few	CASSPGDWGEQFF	TGTGCCAGCTCACCCGGAGACTGGGGTGAGCAGTTCTTC
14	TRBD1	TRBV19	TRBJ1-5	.	CASSTTGGGQPQHF	TGTGCCAGTAGTACGACAGGGGGCGGTCAGCCCCAGCATTTT
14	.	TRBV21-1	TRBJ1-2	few	CASYPGQGTYGYTF	TGTGCCAGCTACCCGGGACAGGGGACCTATGGCTACACCTTC
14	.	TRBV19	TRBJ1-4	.	CASSIQQSNEKLFF	TGTGCCAGTAGTATTCAACAGTCTAATGAAAAACTGTTTTTT
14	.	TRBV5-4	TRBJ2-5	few	CASSSQGARETQYF	TGTGCCAGCAGCTCCCAGGGAGCCAGGGAGACCCAGTACTTC
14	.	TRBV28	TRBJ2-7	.	CASSFIDRSYEQYF	TGTGCCAGCAGTTTTATCGACAGATCCTACGAGCAGTACTTC
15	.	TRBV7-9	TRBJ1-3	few	CASSLDQPHQYTIYF	TGTGCCAGCAGCTTAGACCAGCCTCACCAGTACACCATATATTTT
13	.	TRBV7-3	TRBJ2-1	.	CASSSIGSPKQFF	TGTGCCAGCAGCTCGATCGGCTCCCCTAAGCAGTTCTTC
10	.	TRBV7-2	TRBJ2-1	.	CASSLEEQFF	TGTGCCAGCAGCTTAGAGGAGCAGTTCTTC
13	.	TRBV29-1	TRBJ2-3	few	CSGDLAGADTQYF	TGCAGCGGTGACTTGGCCGGCGCGGATACGCAGTATTTT
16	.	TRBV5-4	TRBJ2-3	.	CASSSGGGTSTDTQYF	TGTGCCAGCAGCTCCGGTGGGGGAACCTCCACAGATACGCAGTATTTT
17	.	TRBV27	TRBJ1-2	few	CASSLVSVGTINYGYTF	TGTGCCAGCAGTTTAGTTTCAGTAGGAACGATTAACTATGGCTACACCTTC
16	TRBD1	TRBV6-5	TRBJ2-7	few	CASSYLRTGGSYEQYF	TGTGCCAGCAGTTACCTTAGGACAGGGGGCTCTTACGAGCAGTACTTC
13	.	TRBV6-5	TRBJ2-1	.	CAAQGRTDNEQFF	TGTGCCGCGCAGGGGAGAACCGACAATGAGCAGTTCTTC